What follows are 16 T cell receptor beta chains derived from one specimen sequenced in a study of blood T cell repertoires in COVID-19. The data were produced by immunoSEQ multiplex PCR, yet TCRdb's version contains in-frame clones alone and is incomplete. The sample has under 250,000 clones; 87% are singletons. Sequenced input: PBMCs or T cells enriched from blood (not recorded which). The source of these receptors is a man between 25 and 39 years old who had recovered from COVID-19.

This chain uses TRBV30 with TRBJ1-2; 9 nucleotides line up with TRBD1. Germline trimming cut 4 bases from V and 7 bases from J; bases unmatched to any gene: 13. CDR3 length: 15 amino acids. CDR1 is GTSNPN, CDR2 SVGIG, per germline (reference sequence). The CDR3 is CAWMRRQGGIGGYTF. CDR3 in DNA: TGTGCCTGGATGAGGAGACAGGGGGGAATTGGTGGCTACACCTTC.

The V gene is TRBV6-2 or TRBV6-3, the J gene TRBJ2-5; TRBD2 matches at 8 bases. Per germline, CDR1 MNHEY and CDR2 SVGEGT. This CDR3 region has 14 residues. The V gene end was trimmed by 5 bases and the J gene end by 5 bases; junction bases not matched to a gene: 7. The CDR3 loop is CASSRLGLVETQYF. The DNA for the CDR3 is TGTGCCAGCAGTAGGTTGGGACTAGTTGAGACCCAGTACTTC.

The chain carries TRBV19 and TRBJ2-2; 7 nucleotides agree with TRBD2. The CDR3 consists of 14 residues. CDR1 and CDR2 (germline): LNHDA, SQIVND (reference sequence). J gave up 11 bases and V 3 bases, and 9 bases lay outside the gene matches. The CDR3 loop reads CASSIYQRDLELFF. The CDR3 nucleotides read TGTGCCAGTAGTATTTACCAGCGGGATCTTGAGCTGTTTTTT.

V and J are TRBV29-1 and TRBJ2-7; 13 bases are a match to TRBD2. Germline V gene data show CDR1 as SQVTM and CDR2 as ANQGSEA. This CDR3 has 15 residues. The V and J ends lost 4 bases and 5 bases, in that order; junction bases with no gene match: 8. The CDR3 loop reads CSVALAGGPRNEQYF. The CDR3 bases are TGCAGCGTTGCACTAGCGGGAGGGCCGAGAAACGAGCAGTACTTC.

The CDR3 sequence is CAIKQYPGLSNEQFF. The CDR3 DNA is TGTGCCATTAAACAGTACCCGGGACTAAGCAATGAGCAGTTCTTC. The chain joins TRBV10-3 to TRBJ2-1; 7 bases map to TRBD2. The CDR3 is 15 amino acids. The trim removed 9 bases at V and 6 bases at J, leaving 14 bases unmatched. The germline V gene has CDR1 ENHRY and CDR2 SYGVKD.

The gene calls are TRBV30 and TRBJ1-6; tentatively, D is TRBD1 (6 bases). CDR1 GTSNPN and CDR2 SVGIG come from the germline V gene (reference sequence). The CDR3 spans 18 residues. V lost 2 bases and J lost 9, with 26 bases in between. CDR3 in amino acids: CAWSSLKYTGNVGSPLHF. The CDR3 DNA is TGTGCCTGGAGTTCACTCAAATACACAGGGAACGTTGGTTCACCCCTCCACTTT.

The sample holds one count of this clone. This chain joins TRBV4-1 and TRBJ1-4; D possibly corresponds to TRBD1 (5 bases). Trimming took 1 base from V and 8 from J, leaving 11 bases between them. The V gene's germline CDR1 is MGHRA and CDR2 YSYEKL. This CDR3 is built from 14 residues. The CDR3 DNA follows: TGCGCCAGCAGCCAAGGTCAGGGAAAGGAAAAACTGTTTTTT. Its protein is CASSQGQGKEKLFF.

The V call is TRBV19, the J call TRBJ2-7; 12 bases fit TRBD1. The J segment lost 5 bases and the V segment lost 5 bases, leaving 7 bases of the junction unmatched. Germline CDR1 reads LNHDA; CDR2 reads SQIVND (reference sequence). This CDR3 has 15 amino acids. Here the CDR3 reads CASSPRDRGQNEQYF. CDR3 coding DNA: TGTGCCAGTAGTCCCCGGGACAGGGGGCAGAACGAGCAGTACTTC.

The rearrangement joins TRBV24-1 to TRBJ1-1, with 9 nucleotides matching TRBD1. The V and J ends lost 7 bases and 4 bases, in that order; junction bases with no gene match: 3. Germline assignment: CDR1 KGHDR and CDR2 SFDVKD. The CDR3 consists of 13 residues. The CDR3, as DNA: TGTGCCACCAGGGGACAGGGCGCCACTGAAGCTTTCTTT. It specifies CATRGQGATEAFF.

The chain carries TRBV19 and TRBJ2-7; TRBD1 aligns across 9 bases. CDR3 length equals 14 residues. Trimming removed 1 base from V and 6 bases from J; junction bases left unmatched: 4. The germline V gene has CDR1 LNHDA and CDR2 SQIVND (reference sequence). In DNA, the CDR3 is TGTGCCAGTAGTATAGGACAGGGGGTCTCCGAGCAGTACTTC. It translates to CASSIGQGVSEQYF. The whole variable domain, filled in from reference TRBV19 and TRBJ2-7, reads DGGITQSPKYLFRKEGQNVTLSCEQNLNHDAMYWYRQDPGQGLRLIYYSQIVNDFQKGDIAEGYSVSREKKESFPLTVTSAQKNPTAFYLCASSIGQGVSEQYFGPGTRLTVT.

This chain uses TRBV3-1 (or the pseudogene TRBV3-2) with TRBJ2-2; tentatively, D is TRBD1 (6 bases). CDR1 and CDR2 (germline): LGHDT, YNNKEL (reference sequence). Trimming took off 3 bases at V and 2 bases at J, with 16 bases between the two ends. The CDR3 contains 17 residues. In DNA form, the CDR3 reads TGTGCCAGCAGCCATCGAGGGAAGGGGGAAAACACCGGGGAGCTGTTTTTT. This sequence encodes CASSHRGKGENTGELFF.

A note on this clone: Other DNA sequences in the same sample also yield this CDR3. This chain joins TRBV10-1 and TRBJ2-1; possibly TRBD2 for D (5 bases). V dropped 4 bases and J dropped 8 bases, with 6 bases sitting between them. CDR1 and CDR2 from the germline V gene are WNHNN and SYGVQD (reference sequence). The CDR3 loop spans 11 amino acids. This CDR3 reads CASSGGYEQFF. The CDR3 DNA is TGCGCCAGCAGTGGCGGGTATGAGCAGTTCTTC.

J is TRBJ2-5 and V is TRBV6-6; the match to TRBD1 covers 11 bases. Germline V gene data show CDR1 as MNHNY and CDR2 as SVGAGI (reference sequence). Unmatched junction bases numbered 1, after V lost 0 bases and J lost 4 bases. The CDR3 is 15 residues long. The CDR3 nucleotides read TGTGCCAGCAGTTACTCGGGACAGGGGGGAGAGACCCAGTACTTC. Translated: CASSYSGQGGETQYF.

This chain's CDR3 is CAYRPTGGNYGYTF. The CDR3 DNA sequence: TGTGCTTATAGACCTACAGGGGGGAACTATGGCTACACCTTC. The chain recombines TRBV28 with TRBJ1-2; 8 nucleotides line up with TRBD1. Germline lookup yields CDR1 MDHEN and CDR2 SYDVKM. The CDR3 totals 14 residues.

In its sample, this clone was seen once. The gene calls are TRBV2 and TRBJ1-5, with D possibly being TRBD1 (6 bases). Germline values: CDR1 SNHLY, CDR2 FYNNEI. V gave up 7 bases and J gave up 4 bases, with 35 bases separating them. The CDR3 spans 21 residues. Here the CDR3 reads CASTGIHFRSGVSYRNQPQHF. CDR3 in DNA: TGTGCCAGCACTGGCATCCACTTTAGATCAGGGGTTAGTTATAGGAATCAGCCCCAGCATTTT.

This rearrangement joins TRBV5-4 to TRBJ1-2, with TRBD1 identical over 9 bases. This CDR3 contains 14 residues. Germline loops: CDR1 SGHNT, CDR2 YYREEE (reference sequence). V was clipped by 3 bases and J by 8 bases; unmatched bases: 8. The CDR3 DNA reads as TGTGCCAGCAGCTCGGTGGGACAGGGCCAGGGCTACACCTTC. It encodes CASSSVGQGQGYTF.